A single T cell receptor (beta chain) is shown here with its context. There are a few counts of this clone. Its recognized antigen is unknown. No base quality information exists; no much larger clone differs at one position. The data belong to a study of beta chain features in type 1 diabetes (dated 2018 in TCRdb). General notes on the study: Mean age, gender distribution, total cell number and subset yield were not different between patients and healthy donors. A total of 107,917,701 sorted cells were examined across all samples, and the number of cells per subset was strongly correlated with RNA yield. Naive and central memory subsets were obtained from all 30 or so donors, but regulatory and stem cell-like memory subsets were isolated from only 8 patients and 8 healthy donors. In the study, TCRB repertoires of sorted circulating CD4+ T cell subsets from recently diagnosed type 1 diabetes patients were compared with those of matched healthy donors. Results and caveats for the whole study, not just this receptor: Because the HLA sub-analyses included only small numbers of individuals, any influence of HLA type on TCRB rearrangement was left unresolved. Shorter templates might be favored by PCR, yet because patient and control samples were amplified and corrected together, any such skew would affect both groups equally. In all four CD4+ subsets, TCRB CDR3 length was moderately but significantly shorter in type 1 diabetes patients. Because cDNA rather than genomic DNA was sequenced, highly expressing activated cells could have been over-represented, although no difference in activation and CD3 levels was found between groups. Naive, central memory and regulatory TCRB repertoires appeared more similar among patients than among healthy donors. Patients with type 1 diabetes made fewer insertions and deleted more nucleotides at VDJ recombination sites, implying thymic rearrangement abnormalities.

CDR1 and CDR2 were assigned from the germline V gene as SGHRS and YFSETQ. Trimming at the junction amounts to 4 bases on V and 1 base on J, and the germline ends lie 11 bases apart. The CDR3 goes from the cysteine to the phenylalanine over 14 residues. Solely the CDR3 DNA is kept, with 42 bases framed from the first base. From each donor, a single peripheral blood sample of approximately 110 mL on average was drawn into heparinised tubes. A BD FACSAria II was used to sort naive, central memory, regulatory and stem cell-like memory CD4+ T cells with a panel that included CD45RO, CCR7, CD25, CD127, CD95 and CD27. Every sorted population had a purity above 95%. PBMCs were separated immediately by Lymphoprep density gradient centrifugation and were stained directly, without being cultured. To minimize batch effects, samples were stained and sorted in pairs, one healthy donor with one patient per experiment.

The entire isolated RNA was reverse transcribed using the High Capacity cDNA Reverse Transcription Kit, and thus expressed TCRB transcripts were sequenced. Deep immunoSEQ sequencing was applied to naive, central memory and regulatory T cell samples, giving an average of about 3.6 million total reads per sample. Sorted cells were lysed in RLT buffer and RNA was extracted with DNase-treated RNeasy Micro or Mini kits, depending on cell number. To prevent cross-contamination, every cell subset was processed on its own, while patient and healthy donor samples were processed together. TCRB sequences were amplified from cDNA with the immunoSEQ multiplex PCR, producing 87-bp fragments spanning the CDR3 region. Amplicons were sequenced on the Illumina HiSeq platform. The original pipeline was this. Synthetic template baselines were used to correct PCR bias computationally, reads within Hamming distance 2 were collapsed together, and singletons that could not be merged were discarded. Reads were aligned against IMGT so that V, D and J genes, CDR3 length and insertions or deletions at six rearrangement sites could be assigned. Clonotype counts were normalized to sorted cell number within each subset before computing true diversity and Gini coefficients with the tcR R package. The overlap coefficient, calculated on TCRB nucleotide sequences, was used to measure repertoire sharing. Out-of-frame TCRB sequences from naive cells were analyzed to stand in for the pre-selection repertoire. Sourced from immuneACCESS, this table was stored by TCRdb with only in-frame sequences that have V and J called. A share of the clones is absent; for the studies checked, an unresolved V gene accounts for under half, and the remainder has no known explanation. D and trimming come from the DNA, and the V and J calls and clone size come from that table. Counted in this sample were some 700,000 clones; around 15% of them appeared once. Clones ranked in the top ten supply approximately 0.021% of the sample.

The specimen sequenced was naive CD4+ T cells from blood. Read against the paper, the sample's cell subset or site label means: true naive CD4+ T cells. This receptor was identified in a man aged 18-30 years with type 1 diabetes. The rearranged chain carries TRBV5-1 and TRBJ2-5, with no D gene named confidently. The nucleotide sequence reads as follows: TGCGCCAGCAGCGACGCCCTCGCCCAAGAGACCCAGTACTTC. It translates as CASSDALAQETQYF.